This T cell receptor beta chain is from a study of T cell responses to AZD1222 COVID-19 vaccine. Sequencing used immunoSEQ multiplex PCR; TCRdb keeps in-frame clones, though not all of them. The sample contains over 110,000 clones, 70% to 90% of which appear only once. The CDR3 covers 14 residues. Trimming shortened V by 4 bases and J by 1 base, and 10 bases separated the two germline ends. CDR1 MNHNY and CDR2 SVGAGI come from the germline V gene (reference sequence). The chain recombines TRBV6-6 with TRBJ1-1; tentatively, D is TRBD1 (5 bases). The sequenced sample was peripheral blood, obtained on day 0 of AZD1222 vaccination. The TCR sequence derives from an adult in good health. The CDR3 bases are TGTGCCAGCAGTTTTATTGGACAGAACACTGAAGCTTTCTTT. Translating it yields CASSFIGQNTEAFF.